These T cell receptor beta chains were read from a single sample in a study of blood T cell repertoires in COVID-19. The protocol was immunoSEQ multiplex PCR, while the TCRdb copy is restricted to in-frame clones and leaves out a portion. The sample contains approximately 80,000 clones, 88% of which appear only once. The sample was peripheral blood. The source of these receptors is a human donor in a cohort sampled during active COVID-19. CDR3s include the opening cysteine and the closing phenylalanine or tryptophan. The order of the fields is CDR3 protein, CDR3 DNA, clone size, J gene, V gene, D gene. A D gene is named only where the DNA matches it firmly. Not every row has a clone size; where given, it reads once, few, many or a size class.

cdr3_aa: CASSSPPPSGSMKDTQYF; cdr3_nt: TGTGCCAGCAGCTCGCCCCCCCCTAGCGGGAGTATGAAAGATACGCAGTATTTT; clone_size: -; j_call: TRBJ2-3; v_call: TRBV7-2; d_call: TRBD2
cdr3_aa: CASSATRNPNYEQYF; cdr3_nt: TGTGCCAGCAGTGCAACAAGAAACCCAAACTACGAGCAGTACTTC; clone_size: -; j_call: TRBJ2-7; v_call: TRBV27; d_call: -
cdr3_aa: CASSPGTRYNEQFF; cdr3_nt: TGTGCCAGTAGTCCAGGGACTAGGTACAATGAGCAGTTCTTC; clone_size: few; j_call: TRBJ2-1; v_call: TRBV19; d_call: TRBD2
cdr3_aa: CASSIGVRSGGNEQFF; cdr3_nt: TGTGCCAGTAGTATAGGGGTCCGAAGCGGAGGCAATGAGCAGTTCTTC; clone_size: -; j_call: TRBJ2-1; v_call: TRBV19; d_call: -
cdr3_aa: CASSFIAGVNTEAFF; cdr3_nt: TGCGCCAGCAGCTTCATAGCAGGGGTGAACACTGAAGCTTTCTTT; clone_size: -; j_call: TRBJ1-1; v_call: TRBV5-1; d_call: -
cdr3_aa: CASSNRGLSADTQYF; cdr3_nt: TGTGCCAGTAGTAACAGGGGACTTTCAGCAGATACGCAGTATTTT; clone_size: -; j_call: TRBJ2-3; v_call: TRBV19; d_call: -
cdr3_aa: CASSQGGSGRVSAYEQYF; cdr3_nt: TGTGCCAGCAGCCAGGGTGGTAGCGGGAGAGTTAGCGCCTACGAGCAGTACTTC; clone_size: once; j_call: TRBJ2-7; v_call: TRBV11-2; d_call: TRBD2
cdr3_aa: CASSQEAHPGLNSPLHF; cdr3_nt: TGTGCCAGCAGCCAAGAGGCCCACCCCGGACTGAATTCACCCCTCCACTTT; clone_size: -; j_call: TRBJ1-6; v_call: TRBV3-1/TRBV3-2; d_call: -
cdr3_aa: CASRFSGGAPEQFF; cdr3_nt: TGTGCCAGCAGATTTAGCGGGGGGGCCCCTGAGCAGTTCTTC; clone_size: -; j_call: TRBJ2-1; v_call: TRBV6-5; d_call: TRBD2
cdr3_aa: CASRTGTGVHEQYF; cdr3_nt: TGTGCCAGCAGAACCGGGACAGGGGTCCACGAGCAGTACTTC; clone_size: -; j_call: TRBJ2-7; v_call: TRBV6-6; d_call: TRBD1
cdr3_aa: CASSLIGGGAIGNEQFF; cdr3_nt: TGCGCCAGCAGTCTTATTGGGGGGGGCGCGATCGGCAATGAGCAGTTCTTC; clone_size: -; j_call: TRBJ2-1; v_call: TRBV5-1; d_call: -
cdr3_aa: CASSSKTGTEQFF; cdr3_nt: TGTGCCAGCAGTTCTAAGACAGGCACTGAGCAGTTCTTC; clone_size: -; j_call: TRBJ2-1; v_call: TRBV6-2/TRBV6-3; d_call: -
cdr3_aa: CASSSANTGELFF; cdr3_nt: TGTGCCAGCAGTTCGGCGAACACCGGGGAGCTGTTTTTT; clone_size: -; j_call: TRBJ2-2; v_call: TRBV6-4; d_call: -
cdr3_aa: CASSRSLLQYF; cdr3_nt: TGTGCCAGCAGTCGGTCCCTTTTACAGTATTTT; clone_size: -; j_call: TRBJ2-3; v_call: TRBV12-3/TRBV12-4; d_call: -
cdr3_aa: CASRPTEITSSGANVLTF; cdr3_nt: TGTGCCAGCAGACCAACGGAAATTACTAGCTCTGGGGCCAACGTCCTGACTTTC; clone_size: -; j_call: TRBJ2-6; v_call: TRBV2; d_call: -
cdr3_aa: CASSERNRENSGANVLTF; cdr3_nt: TGTGCCAGCAGTGAGAGAAACAGGGAGAACTCTGGGGCCAACGTCCTGACTTTC; clone_size: -; j_call: TRBJ2-6; v_call: TRBV25-1; d_call: -
cdr3_aa: CASRLQGIEAFF; cdr3_nt: TGTGCCAGCAGACTACAGGGAATTGAAGCTTTCTTT; clone_size: -; j_call: TRBJ1-1; v_call: TRBV5-6; d_call: -
cdr3_aa: CASSLDREGYGYTF; cdr3_nt: TGTGCCAGCAGCTTGGACAGGGAAGGTTATGGCTACACCTTC; clone_size: -; j_call: TRBJ1-2; v_call: TRBV5-4; d_call: -
cdr3_aa: CASSPENDGGTYGYTF; cdr3_nt: TGTGCCAGCTCACCGGAAAATGACGGCGGAACTTATGGCTACACCTTC; clone_size: medium-sized; j_call: TRBJ1-2; v_call: TRBV18; d_call: -
cdr3_aa: CASSLLQEYGYTF; cdr3_nt: TGTGCCAGCAGTTTACTACAGGAATATGGCTACACCTTC; clone_size: -; j_call: TRBJ1-2; v_call: TRBV28; d_call: -
cdr3_aa: CASSESPSTDTQYF; cdr3_nt: TGTGCCAGCAGCGAGAGCCCTAGCACAGATACGCAGTATTTT; clone_size: -; j_call: TRBJ2-3; v_call: TRBV7-3; d_call: -
cdr3_aa: CASRRAGESNQPQHF; cdr3_nt: TGTGCCAGTAGAAGGGCGGGGGAAAGCAATCAGCCCCAGCATTTT; clone_size: -; j_call: TRBJ1-5; v_call: TRBV19; d_call: -